This TCR beta chain was documented in a study of cytomegalovirus exposure and HLA in healthy donors. This clone has only one observation. The V gene end was trimmed by 4 bases and the J gene end by 7 bases; junction bases not matched to a gene: 9. CDR3 size: 14 residues. CDR1 and CDR2 (germline): SGHRS, YFSETQ. PCR primers comprised 60 Vbeta and 13 Jbeta primers. Profiled with immunoSEQ multiplex PCR; TCRdb holds only in-frame clones, not every one. The sample consists of roughly 120,000 clones, about 70% of them appearing once. What was sequenced was PBMCs. This sequence was found in a middle-aged woman in good health and CMV-seropositive. This chain joins TRBV5-1 and TRBJ1-2; 8 bases line up with TRBD1. The CDR3 bases are TGCGCCAGCAGCAAAGGAGAAACAGGGGGTGGCTACACCTTC. It yields the protein CASSKGETGGGYTF.